This TCR beta chain is drawn from a study of regulatory T cells in long-lasting Graves disease (dated by TCRdb to about 2021). Broadly, across the study: To count as having persistent Graves' disease, a patient had to have received antithyroid drug treatment for over 5 years with TSH receptor autoantibodies remaining persistently positive. Persistent Graves' disease patients were compared with newly diagnosed Graves' disease patients by peripheral blood TCR sequencing and RNA sequencing. The study was conducted in China and was registered as a clinical trial. TCR sequencing covered approximately 13 persistent and 20 newly diagnosed Graves' disease patients, 33 samples in total. In the clinical cohort, patients with persistent Graves' disease had used antithyroid drugs for an average of approximately eleven years. Beyond this particular receptor, the publication reports: Persistent disease showed preferential use of TRBV28, TRBJ1-2 and TRBJ2-5, whereas newly diagnosed disease favored TRBV20-1 and TRBJ2-1. Because the primary lesion, thyroid tissue, could not be accessed, the study looked at peripheral blood alone. Sequencing and analysis were restricted to the TCR beta chain. As a limitation, the authors acknowledged that the small sample size may reduce accuracy. Persistent Graves' disease patients showed lower TCR Shannon entropy and fewer highly expanded clones than newly diagnosed patients, suggesting clonal expansion. More public clonotypes were shared among persistent patients (roughly 2,900) than among newly diagnosed patients (more than 900).

As for this clonotype: Its recognized antigen is unknown. Base qualities were left out, and no much larger clone turns up one base away.

CDR1 and CDR2 are drawn from the germline V gene (reference sequence): DFQATT, SNEGSKA. V sheds 4 bases and J sheds 0 bases, leaving 12 bases between their ends. The CDR3 runs 14 amino acids, cysteine and phenylalanine included. The sequence is cut down to CDR3 DNA, 42 bases in frame from base 1. The library was built by means of multiplex PCR. The instrument was an Illumina HiSeq 4000. To build TCR beta libraries, CDR3 regions were amplified by Arm-PCR using iRepertoire HTBI primers. Gel purification was performed on PCR products prior to sequencing. On the authors' methods: Gene usage analysis of CDR3 amino acid clonotypes used the approximately 62 TRBV and more than 13 TRBJ segments found across samples. COPE and FqMerger were used to merge filtered high-quality paired reads into contigs. BLAST was used to align contigs to IMGT TRBV, TRBD and TRBJ reference genes, with CDR3 defined following IMGT. Any clonotype with a frequency above 0.1% was counted as a highly expanded clone. Repertoire diversity was measured by Shannon entropy, and V-J evenness by the Gini coefficient. Public clonotypes were defined as clonotypes shared by more than one individual. Clones were called with MiXCR by TCRdb after fastp trimmed the public reads at Q25, and only in-frame beta chains were retained. Each CDR3 protein gets just one entry, which takes the most common genes and DNA from the rows behind it. For this entry, the V and J calls and clone size follow TCRdb and not the study's own pipeline. The sample contains 310,000 or so distinct CDR3 sequences, around a fifth of them found a single time. Clones ranked in the top ten supply less than 35% of the sample.

The sample's time point label is to be understood as: persistent/refractory GD, antithyroid drugs over 5 years with positive TRAb. RNA was extracted from PBMCs in TRIzol for both TCR sequencing and RNA sequencing. The diagnosis of Graves' disease followed American Thyroid Association guidelines. Recruitment of patients was carried out at an endocrinology department in Xi'an, China. From each patient, approximately 9.9 milliliters of peripheral blood was collected into an EDTA anticoagulant tube. Ficoll Paque Plus density gradient separation was used to isolate PBMCs, and no further T cell sorting was performed. An Agilent 2100 Bioanalyzer and agarose gel were used to assess RNA quality, and a NanoDrop 2000 was used to measure RNA concentration.

The TCR comes from a female donor with Graves disease. The V gene is TRBV20-1 and the J gene is TRBJ1-1; the D segment cannot be called with confidence. The specimen comprised peripheral blood mononuclear cells (PBMCs), sampled when the disease was refractory, from a patient treated with antithyroid drugs. The CDR3 region: CSAKNPGVNTEAFF. The DNA is as follows: TGCAGTGCTAAAAATCCGGGCGTGAACACTGAAGCTTTCTTT.